Listed here is a single TCR beta chain. This clone was seen more than once but under ten times. The specificity of this receptor is unknown. Per-nucleotide qualities are absent, and no much larger clonotype sits a single base away. Interpreted using the paper, the time point label stands for: baseline before oral tofacitinib. Lesional scalp punch biopsies and peripheral blood were collected from alopecia areata patients. PBMCs were separated by density centrifugation and stained for CD3, CD4 and CD8, after which CD4+ and CD8+ T cells were sorted on a FACSAria. CDR3 length: 16 amino acids, cysteine to phenylalanine. Only the CDR3 part of the read is kept: 48 bases, read in frame from the first base. V is cut by 0 bases and J by 8 bases, and the space between the germline ends is 20 bases. According to the germline V gene, CDR1 reads SGDLS and CDR2 reads YYNGEE. The data were taken from a study of CD8+ T cells in alopecia areata (dated by TCRdb to between 2018 and 2020). Broadly, across the study: The treated patients, all with moderate-to-severe alopecia areata, were enrolled in an open-label pilot trial of oral tofacitinib given at 5 to 10 mg twice daily. Patients stayed on tofacitinib for 6 to 18 months and then had 6 months of follow-up off drug so that delayed response and recurrence could be assessed. High-throughput TCRbeta sequencing was used to examine T cell clonal expansion in alopecia areata in both the C3H/HeJ mouse model and human patients. Human TCRbeta sequencing covered scalp tissue and sorted CD4+ and CD8+ peripheral blood T cells from patchy and totalis/universalis alopecia areata patients and healthy controls. Tofacitinib-treated patients had biopsies at baseline and at 4 and 24 weeks of treatment, with a later scalp biopsy in several patients. Clonality in the scalp was compared among normal scalp (n=4), patchy alopecia areata scalp (n=8), and alopecia totalis/universalis scalp (n=8). RNA was obtained with the PAXgene miRNA kit for fixed scalp, the miRNeasy kit for PBMCs, and the RNeasy kit for mouse skin. TCRbeta CDR3 regions were amplified by immunoSEQ multiplex PCR with 35 Vbeta forward and 13 Jbeta reverse primers.

The library came from the immunoSEQ multiplex PCR assay. RNA was extracted from all samples and reverse transcribed into cDNA as template for TCR sequencing. First-strand cDNA was synthesized using SuperScript III with a 2:1 mix of oligo-dT and random hexamers. A synthetic immune receptor repertoire was used to assess amplification bias, and residual bias was removed computationally. The study's processing was this. Raw reads were preprocessed for error removal, and CDR3 was defined according to IMGT conventions as running from the conserved cysteine to phenylalanine. Clonality was computed by normalizing Shannon entropy by log2 of the number of productive unique TCRs and subtracting the result from 1. Whether scalp clones were CD4 or CD8 was inferred by matching scalp TCRbeta sequences against CD4 and CD8 repertoires sorted from blood. This is the immuneACCESS table as TCRdb keeps it, with only in-frame sequences that have V and J called. A part of the clones is gone; compared with another copy, unresolved V genes explain less than half, and the rest is unexplained. The V and J calls and clone size are taken from that table; D and trimming were inferred from the DNA. In this sample the table shows fewer than 200,000 clones, over 50% of which occur a single time. About 15% of the sample lies in the top ten.

Results the study describes overall, beyond this receptor: Compared with normal scalp, lesional scalp, particularly in alopecia totalis/universalis, had higher clonality and more expanded CD8+ clones, which suggests antigenic drive. Scalp TCR repertoire analysis is complicated because resident alphabeta T cells in normal human skin are also sequenced, whereas mouse skin is dominated by gammadelta T cells. Compared with mice, TCR sequences shared between patients were less clear, possibly partly because of HLA diversity across the patient population.

The receptor's source is a human donor with alopecia areata. Here the chain combines TRBV9 and TRBJ1-1, with the D gene too uncertain to name. This material consisted of CD4+ T cells sorted from blood, taken at week 0. In nucleotides, the sequence is TGTGCCAGCAGCGTAGGGGCAGACCCGAGGACGGGCGAAGCTTTCTTT. Its translation is CASSVGADPRTGEAFF.